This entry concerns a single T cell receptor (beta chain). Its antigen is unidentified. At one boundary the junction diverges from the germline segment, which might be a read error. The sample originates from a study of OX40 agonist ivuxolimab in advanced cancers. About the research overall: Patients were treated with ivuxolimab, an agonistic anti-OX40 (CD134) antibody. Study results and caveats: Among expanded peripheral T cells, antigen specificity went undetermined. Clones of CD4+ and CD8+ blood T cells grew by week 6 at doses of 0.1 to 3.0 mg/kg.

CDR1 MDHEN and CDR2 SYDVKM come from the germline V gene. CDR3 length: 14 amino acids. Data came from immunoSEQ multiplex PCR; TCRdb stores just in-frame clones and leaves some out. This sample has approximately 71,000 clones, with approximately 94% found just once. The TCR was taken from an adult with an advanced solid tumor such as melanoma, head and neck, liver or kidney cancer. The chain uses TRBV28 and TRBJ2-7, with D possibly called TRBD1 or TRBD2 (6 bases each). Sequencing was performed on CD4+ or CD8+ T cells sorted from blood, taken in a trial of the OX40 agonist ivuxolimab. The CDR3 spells CASSLVGGSNEQYF. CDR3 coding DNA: TGTGCCAGCAGTTTGGTCGGGGGCTCCAACGAGCAGTACTTC.